What follows are 6 T cell receptor beta chains derived from one specimen sequenced in a study of blood T cell repertoires in COVID-19. Produced via immunoSEQ multiplex PCR; TCRdb's table is partial and in-frame only. The sample holds 200,000 or so clones, approximately 83% seen once. Sequenced sample: PBMCs or T cells enriched from blood (not recorded which). The receptors here all came from a woman between 40 and 50 years old with acute COVID-19.

This chain joins TRBV5-1 and TRBJ1-2; maybe TRBD1 (6 bases). Trimming removed 4 bases from V and 7 bases from J, with 20 bases in between. Germline-derived CDR1 and CDR2 are SGHRS and YFSETQ. CDR3 length equals 15 residues. CDR3 coding DNA: TGCGCCAGCAGCACGCAATACCCAGGGGAGAGTGGCTACACCTTC. It codes for CASSTQYPGESGYTF.

The chain couples TRBV5-8 to TRBJ1-5, with D maybe TRBD1 (6 bases). CDR1 and CDR2 from the germline V gene are SGHTS and YDEGEE. Trimming stripped 4 bases from V and 0 bases from J, with 17 bases between. The CDR3 has 17 residues. CDR3 sequence: CASSIRGGPYSNQPQHF. CDR3 DNA: TGTGCCAGCAGCATCAGGGGTGGTCCCTATAGCAATCAGCCCCAGCATTTT.

The chain employs TRBV2 and TRBJ2-5, with TRBD1 matching over 7 bases. Germline V gene data show CDR1 as SNHLY and CDR2 as FYNNEI. This CDR3 has 14 residues. V lost 5 bases, J lost 2 bases, and 5 bases stayed unmatched. DNA for the CDR3: TGTGCCAGCAGTAAAGGGGGCAGGCAAGAGACCCAGTACTTC. It yields the protein CASSKGGRQETQYF. The full variable domain, in which reference TRBV2 and TRBJ2-5 provide the parts outside the CDR3, is EPEVTQTPSHQVTQMGQEVILRCVPISNHLYFYWYRQILGQKVEFLVSFYNNEISEKSEIFDDQFSVERPDGSNFTLKIRSTKLEDSAMYFCASSKGGRQETQYFGPGTRLLVL.

V is TRBV11-3 and J is TRBJ2-3, with unresolved D. Between the trimmed V and J ends, which lost 6 bases and 0 bases, there was a span of 7 bases. This CDR3 contains 13 residues. CDR1 and CDR2 from the germline V gene are SGHNT and YENEEA. CDR3 region: CASRGGSTDTQYF. CDR3 nucleotides: TGTGCCAGCAGAGGCGGTAGCACAGATACGCAGTATTTT. The variable domain in full, with the rest retrieved from reference TRBV11-3 and TRBJ2-3, is EAGVVQSPRYKIIEKKQPVAFWCNPISGHNTLYWYLQNLGQGPELLIRYENEEAVDDSQLPKDRFSAERLKGVDSTLKIQPAELGDSAVYLCASRGGSTDTQYFGPGTRLTVL.

V usage is TRBV18 and J usage is TRBJ1-4; D is ambiguous. CDR3 size: 12 residues. V lost 8 bases and J lost 5, with 9 bases in between. CDR1 is KGHSH and CDR2 is LQKENI in the germline V gene. CDR3 coding DNA: TGTGCCAGCCAGACACTCAATGAAAAACTGTTTTTT. Encoded protein: CASQTLNEKLFF.

The chain's CDR3 is CTSSFMTSRGRNEQFF. Written as DNA, the CDR3 is TGCACCAGCAGCTTTATGACTAGCCGCGGTCGAAATGAGCAGTTCTTC. The V and J genes are TRBV1 and TRBJ2-1; the DNA was not used to check the table's D call, TRBD2. TRBV1 is a documented pseudogene. The CDR3 contains 16 residues.